This T cell receptor beta chain is from a study of tumor-infiltrating lymphocytes in primary liver carcinoma. The wider study: Treatment of the patients' primary liver carcinoma consisted of surgical resection. Each of the samples returned roughly 3.65 to 8 million productive TCRbeta reads (a yield similar across tissue types). The five patients, who were men and women, ranged in age from 30 to 69 years.

The V gene lost 4 bases and the J gene lost 2 bases, with 12 bases spanning the gap. CDR1 is SGHRS and CDR2 is YFSETQ in the germline V gene. The length of the CDR3 is 14 residues. TCR beta cDNA came from approximately 0.55 ug total RNA, primed with a constant-region primer. Three rounds of nested multiplex PCR with slightly modified ARM-PCR produced TCR beta libraries. TRBV1-TRBV30 forward and Cbeta reverse primers drove the first two roughly 10-cycle rounds. TCRdb itself ran the multiplex PCR reads through MiXCR, one entry per CDR3 protein. This sample carries fewer than 250,000 distinct CDR3 sequences, around three fifths of them seen once, and the ten largest clones take approximately 6.5%. This clonotype was observed once. Alongside blood RNA obtained from unsorted whole blood, germline DNA was also extracted.

The sequenced sample consisted of peripheral blood. The clonotype originates from a woman aged 55-70 years with primary liver carcinoma and hepatitis B virus infection. This rearrangement joins TRBV5-1 to TRBJ1-1; D not certain. In nucleotides, the CDR3 is TGCGCCAGCAGCCACAATCAAATTAACACTGAAGCTTTCTTT. It translates to CASSHNQINTEAFF.